The rows below give T cell receptor beta chains drawn from one sample of a study of glioma-infiltrating T cells. TCRdb ran MiXCR on the multiplex PCR reads and lists one entry per CDR3 protein. The data show roughly 800 distinct CDR3 sequences, around 17% seen once. Material: glioma tissue, nonneoplastic brain tissue, or PBMCs (not recorded which). The receptor set was obtained from a human donor with low-grade glioma or glioblastoma, undergoing nonglioma brain surgery, or in good health (not recorded which). CDR3s include the opening cysteine and the closing phenylalanine or tryptophan. A D gene is named only where the DNA matches it firmly. Only part of the rows carry a size: once, few, many, or a class if the clone is expanded.

CDR3: CASSLDRGGSGANVLAF
DNA: TGCGCCAGCAGCTTGGACAGGGGAGGCTCTGGGGCCAACGTCCTGGCTTTC
J: TRBJ2-6
D: -
V: TRBV5-1
size: -

CDR3: CASSFTGRGGYTF
DNA: TGTGCCAGCAGTTTCACGGGGCGGGGTGGCTACACCTTC
J: TRBJ1-2
D: -
V: TRBV12-3/TRBV12-4
size: medium-sized

CDR3: CASSQSGLAGVKTQYF
DNA: TGCGCCAGCAGCCAATCGGGACTAGCGGGTGTAAAGACCCAGTACTTC
J: TRBJ2-5
D: TRBD2
V: TRBV4-1
size: medium-sized

CDR3: CSASGGNTEAFF
DNA: TGCAGTGCTTCAGGCGGGAACACTGAAGCTTTCTTT
J: TRBJ1-1
D: -
V: TRBV20-1
size: few

CDR3: CASSPLSGGTDTQYF
DNA: TGTGCCAGCAGCCCGTTGTCGGGAGGAACAGATACGCAGTATTTT
J: TRBJ2-3
D: TRBD2
V: TRBV28
size: large

CDR3: CASNQVAGGGHTDTQYF
DNA: TGTGCCAGCAACCAGGTCGCAGGGGGTGGCCACACAGATACGCAGTATTTT
J: TRBJ2-3
D: TRBD1
V: TRBV12-3/TRBV12-4
size: medium-sized

CDR3: CASSQEWTGRETQYF
DNA: TGCGCCAGCAGCCAAGAATGGACAGGGAGAGAGACCCAGTACTTC
J: TRBJ2-5
D: TRBD1
V: TRBV4-3
size: medium-sized

CDR3: CASKGTSGSLGETQYF
DNA: TGTGCCAGCAAAGGGACTAGCGGGAGTTTGGGGGAGACCCAGTACTTC
J: TRBJ2-5
D: TRBD2
V: TRBV2
size: medium-sized

CDR3: CASSLQGSAETQYF
DNA: TGTGCCAGCAGCTTACAAGGGAGCGCAGAGACCCAGTACTTC
J: TRBJ2-5
D: -
V: TRBV7-3
size: medium-sized

CDR3: CSVDRVALANTDTQYF
DNA: TGCAGCGTTGACAGGGTAGCTCTAGCGAACACAGATACGCAGTATTTT
J: TRBJ2-3
D: -
V: TRBV29-1
size: many

CDR3: CASSLRSSPNEQFF
DNA: TGTGCCAGCAGCTTAAGATCTAGCCCCAATGAGCAGTTCTTC
J: TRBJ2-1
D: -
V: TRBV7-6
size: -

CDR3: CSAHSRAHNEQFF
DNA: TGCAGTGCTCATAGCAGGGCCCACAATGAGCAGTTCTTC
J: TRBJ2-1
D: -
V: TRBV20-1
size: -

CDR3: CASSSRPGSGGSGANVLTF
DNA: TGTGCCAGCAGCTCTCGCCCGGGATCCGGGGGCTCTGGGGCCAACGTCCTGACTTTC
J: TRBJ2-6
D: -
V: TRBV5-5
size: many